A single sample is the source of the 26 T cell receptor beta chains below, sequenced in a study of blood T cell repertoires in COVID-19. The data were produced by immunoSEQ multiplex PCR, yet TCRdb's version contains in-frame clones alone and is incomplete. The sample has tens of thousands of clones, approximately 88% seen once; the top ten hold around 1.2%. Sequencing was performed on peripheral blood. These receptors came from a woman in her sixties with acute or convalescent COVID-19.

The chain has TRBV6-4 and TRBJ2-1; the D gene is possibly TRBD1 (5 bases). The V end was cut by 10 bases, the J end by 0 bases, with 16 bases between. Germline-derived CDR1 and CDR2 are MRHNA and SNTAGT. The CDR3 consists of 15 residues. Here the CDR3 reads CANWLGLVSYNEQFF. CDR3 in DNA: TGTGCCAACTGGTTGGGGCTGGTCTCCTACAATGAGCAGTTCTTC.

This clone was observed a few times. The CDR3 nucleotides are TGTGCCAGCAGCCAAGGAGGCCGGAGGAACACTGAAGCTTTCTTT. Protein: CASSQGGRRNTEAFF. V usage is TRBV7-6 and J usage is TRBJ1-1; D gene uncertain. CDR3 size: 15 residues. Trimming took off 5 bases at V and 1 base at J, with 14 bases between the two ends. The germline CDR1 and CDR2 sequences are SGHVS and FNYEAQ.

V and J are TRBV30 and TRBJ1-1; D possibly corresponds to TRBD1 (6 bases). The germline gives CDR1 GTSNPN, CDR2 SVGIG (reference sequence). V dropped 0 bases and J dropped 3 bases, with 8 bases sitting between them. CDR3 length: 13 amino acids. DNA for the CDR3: TGTGCCTGGAGTGTAAGACAGGACACTGAAGCTTTCTTT. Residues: CAWSVRQDTEAFF.

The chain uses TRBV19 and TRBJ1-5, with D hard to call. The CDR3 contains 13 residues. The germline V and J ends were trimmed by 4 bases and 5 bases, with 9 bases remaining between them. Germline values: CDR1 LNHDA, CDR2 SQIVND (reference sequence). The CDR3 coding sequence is TGTGCCAGTAGTAGCAAGCGCGATCAGCCCCAGCATTTT. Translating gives CASSSKRDQPQHF.

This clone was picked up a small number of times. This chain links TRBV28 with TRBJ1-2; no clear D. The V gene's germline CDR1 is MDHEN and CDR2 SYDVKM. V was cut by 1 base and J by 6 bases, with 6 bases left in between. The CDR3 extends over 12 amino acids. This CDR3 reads CASSLLENGYTF. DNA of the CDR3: TGTGCCAGCAGTTTATTGGAGAATGGCTACACCTTC.

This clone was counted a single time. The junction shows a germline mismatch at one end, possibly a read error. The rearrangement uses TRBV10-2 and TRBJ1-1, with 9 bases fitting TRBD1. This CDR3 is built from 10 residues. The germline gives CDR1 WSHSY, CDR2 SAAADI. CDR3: CASRGQGIGF. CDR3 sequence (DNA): TGCGCCAGCAGAGGACAGGGGATCGGCTTT.

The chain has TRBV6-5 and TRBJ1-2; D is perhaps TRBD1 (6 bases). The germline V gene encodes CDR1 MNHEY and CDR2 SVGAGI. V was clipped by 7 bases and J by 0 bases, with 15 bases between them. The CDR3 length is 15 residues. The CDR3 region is CASTLHRETNYGYTF. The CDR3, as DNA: TGTGCCAGCACCCTTCACAGGGAGACTAACTATGGCTACACCTTC.

The CDR3 DNA sequence: TGTGCCAGCAGTCCCTCGACTAGCGGTTCCATCTACGAGCAGTACGTC. It encodes CASSPSTSGSIYEQYV. The chain joins TRBV27 to TRBJ2-7; 9 nucleotides match TRBD2. CDR1 MNHEY and CDR2 SMNVEV come from the germline V gene (reference sequence). The CDR3 is made up of 16 amino acids. J was trimmed by 3 bases and V by 5 bases; bases with no gene match: 11.

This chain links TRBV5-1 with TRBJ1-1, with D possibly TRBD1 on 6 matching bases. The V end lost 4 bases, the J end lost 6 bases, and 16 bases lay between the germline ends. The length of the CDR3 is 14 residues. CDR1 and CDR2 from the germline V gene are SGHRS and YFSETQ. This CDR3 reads CASSPGQPTAEAFF. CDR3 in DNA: TGCGCCAGCAGCCCGGGACAACCCACGGCTGAAGCTTTCTTT.

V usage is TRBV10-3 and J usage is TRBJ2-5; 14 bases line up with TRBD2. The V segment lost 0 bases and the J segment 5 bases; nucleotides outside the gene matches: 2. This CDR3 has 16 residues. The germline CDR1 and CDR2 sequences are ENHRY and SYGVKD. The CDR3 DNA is TGTGCCATCAGTGAGTCGACTAGCGGGGGGGCTGAGACCCAGTACTTC. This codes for CAISESTSGGAETQYF.

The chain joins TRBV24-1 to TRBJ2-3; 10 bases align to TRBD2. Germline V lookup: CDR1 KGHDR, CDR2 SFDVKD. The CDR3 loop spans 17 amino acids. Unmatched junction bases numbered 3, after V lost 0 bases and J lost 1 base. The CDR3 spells CATSDLERGGRTDTQYF. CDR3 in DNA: TGTGCCACCAGTGATTTGGAGCGGGGGGGACGCACAGATACGCAGTATTTT.

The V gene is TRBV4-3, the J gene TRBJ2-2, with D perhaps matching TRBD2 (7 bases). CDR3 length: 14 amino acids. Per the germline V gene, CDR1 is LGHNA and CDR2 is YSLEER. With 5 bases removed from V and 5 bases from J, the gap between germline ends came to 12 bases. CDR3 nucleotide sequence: TGCGCCAGCAGCGTCAGGGGAGGGACCGGGGAGCTGTTTTTT. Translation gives CASSVRGGTGELFF.

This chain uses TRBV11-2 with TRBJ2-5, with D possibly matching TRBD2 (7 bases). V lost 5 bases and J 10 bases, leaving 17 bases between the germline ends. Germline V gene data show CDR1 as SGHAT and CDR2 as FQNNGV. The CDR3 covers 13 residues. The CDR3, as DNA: TGTGCCAGCAGCCCTGGGGGGGCACAGGGCCAGTACTTC. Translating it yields CASSPGGAQGQYF. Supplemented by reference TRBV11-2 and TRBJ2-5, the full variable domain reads EAGVAQSPRYKIIEKRQSVAFWCNPISGHATLYWYQQILGQGPKLLIQFQNNGVVDDSQLPKDRFSAERLKGVDSTLKIQPAKLEDSAVYLCASSPGGAQGQYFGPGTRLLVL.

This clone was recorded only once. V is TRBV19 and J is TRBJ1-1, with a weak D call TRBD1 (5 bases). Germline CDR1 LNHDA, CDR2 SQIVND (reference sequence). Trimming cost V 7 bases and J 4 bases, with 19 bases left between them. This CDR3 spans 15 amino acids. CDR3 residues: CASTLGGAAATEAFF. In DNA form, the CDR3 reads TGTGCCAGTACCCTTGGCGGGGCGGCGGCCACTGAAGCTTTCTTT.

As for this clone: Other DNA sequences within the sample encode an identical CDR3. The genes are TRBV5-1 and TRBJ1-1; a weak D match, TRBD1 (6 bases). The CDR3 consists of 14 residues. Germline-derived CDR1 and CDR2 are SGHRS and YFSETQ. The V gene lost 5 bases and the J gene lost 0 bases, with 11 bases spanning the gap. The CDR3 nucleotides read TGCGCCAGCAGTAGGACAGCCCTGAACACTGAAGCTTTCTTT. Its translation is CASSRTALNTEAFF.

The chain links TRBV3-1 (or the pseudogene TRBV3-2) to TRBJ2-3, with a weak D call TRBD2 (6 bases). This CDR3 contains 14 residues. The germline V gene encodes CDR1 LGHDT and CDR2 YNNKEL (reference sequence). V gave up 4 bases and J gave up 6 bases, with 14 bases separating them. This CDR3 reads CASSRRASDDTQYF. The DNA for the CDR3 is TGTGCCAGCAGCCGGAGGGCTAGCGATGATACGCAGTATTTT.

The DNA of the CDR3 is TGTGCCAGCAGCTTAGGGACAGGGGCAACAGATACGCAGTATTTT. This sequence encodes CASSLGTGATDTQYF. The genes are TRBV7-9 and TRBJ2-3; TRBD1 matches 9 bases. Germline V CDR1 and CDR2: SEHNR, FQNEAQ (reference sequence). The CDR3 is made up of 15 amino acids. Trimming at V came to 1 base and at J to 3 bases, leaving 2 bases not matched to a gene.

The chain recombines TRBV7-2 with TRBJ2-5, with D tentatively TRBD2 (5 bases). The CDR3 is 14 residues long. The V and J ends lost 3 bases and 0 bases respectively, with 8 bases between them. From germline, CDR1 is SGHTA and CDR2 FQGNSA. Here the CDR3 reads CASSFRRNQETQYF. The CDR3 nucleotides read TGTGCCAGCAGCTTTAGGAGGAACCAAGAGACCCAGTACTTC.

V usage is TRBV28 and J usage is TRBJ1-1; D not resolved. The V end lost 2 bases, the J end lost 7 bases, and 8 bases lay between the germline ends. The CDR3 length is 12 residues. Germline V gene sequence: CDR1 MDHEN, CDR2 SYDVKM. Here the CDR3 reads CASSLERLEAFF. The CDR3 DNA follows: TGTGCCAGCAGTTTAGAGCGCCTTGAAGCTTTCTTT.

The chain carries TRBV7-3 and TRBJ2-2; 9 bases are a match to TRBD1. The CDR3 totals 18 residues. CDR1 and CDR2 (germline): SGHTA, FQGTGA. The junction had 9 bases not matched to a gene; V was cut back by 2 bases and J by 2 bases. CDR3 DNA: TGTGCCAGCAGCTTACATCAACCGGGACAGGGCAACACCGGGGAGCTGTTTTTT. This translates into CASSLHQPGQGNTGELFF.

The chain's CDR3 is CASRITLGAQGAPDTQYF. The CDR3 DNA is TGTGCCAGCAGAATTACGTTGGGGGCACAGGGGGCTCCAGATACGCAGTATTTT. J is TRBJ2-3 and V is TRBV11-2, with TRBD1 identical over 9 bases. This CDR3 has 18 amino acids. Germline values: CDR1 SGHAT, CDR2 FQNNGV. Germline trimming cut 6 bases from V and 4 bases from J; bases unmatched to any gene: 17.

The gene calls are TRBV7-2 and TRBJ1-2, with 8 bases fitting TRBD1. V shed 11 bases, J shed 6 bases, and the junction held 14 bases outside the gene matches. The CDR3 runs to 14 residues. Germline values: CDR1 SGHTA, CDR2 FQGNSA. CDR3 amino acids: CAGRVEDRADGYTF. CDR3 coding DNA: TGTGCCGGAAGAGTTGAGGACAGGGCGGATGGCTACACCTTC.

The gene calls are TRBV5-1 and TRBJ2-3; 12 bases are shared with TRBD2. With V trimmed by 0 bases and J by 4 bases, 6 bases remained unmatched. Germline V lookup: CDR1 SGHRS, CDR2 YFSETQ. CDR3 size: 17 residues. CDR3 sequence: CASSLDRLAGGADTQYF. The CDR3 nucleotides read TGCGCCAGCAGCTTGGATCGCCTAGCGGGGGGGGCAGATACGCAGTATTTT. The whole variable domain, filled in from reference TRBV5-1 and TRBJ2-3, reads KAGVTQTPRYLIKTRGQQVTLSCSPISGHRSVSWYQQTPGQGLQFLFEYFSETQRNKGNFPGRFSGRQFSNSRSEMNVSTLELGDSALYLCASSLDRLAGGADTQYFGPGTRLTVL.

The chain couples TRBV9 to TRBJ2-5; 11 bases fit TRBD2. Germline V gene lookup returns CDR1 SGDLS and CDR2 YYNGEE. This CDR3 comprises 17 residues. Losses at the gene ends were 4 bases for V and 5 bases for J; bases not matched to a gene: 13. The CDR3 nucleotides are TGTGCCAGCAGCCAGGGGTTTAGCGGGAGGGCCGGGGAGACCCAGTACTTC. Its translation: CASSQGFSGRAGETQYF.

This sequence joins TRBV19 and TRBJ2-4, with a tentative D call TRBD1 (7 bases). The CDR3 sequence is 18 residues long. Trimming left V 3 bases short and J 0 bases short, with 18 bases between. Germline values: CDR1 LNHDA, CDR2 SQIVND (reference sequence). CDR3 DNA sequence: TGTGCCAGTAGTATGGGGGGACAGTGGCTCCTAGCCAAAAACATTCAGTACTTC. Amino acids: CASSMGGQWLLAKNIQYF.

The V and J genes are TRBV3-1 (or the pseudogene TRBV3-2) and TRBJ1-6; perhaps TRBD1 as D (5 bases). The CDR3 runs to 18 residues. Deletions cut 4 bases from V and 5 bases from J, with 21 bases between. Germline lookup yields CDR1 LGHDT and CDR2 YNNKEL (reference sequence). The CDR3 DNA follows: TGTGCCAGCAGCCGGAACCCACCGCAGACAGTTAATAATTCACCCCTCCACTTT. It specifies CASSRNPPQTVNNSPLHF.